These 28 T cell receptor beta chains came from one sample sequenced in a study of T cells expressing NK-cell markers. No DNA is given; TCRdb re-called the 5' RACE reads and lists each CDR3 protein once. The sample has under 600,000 distinct CDR3 sequences, and its top ten clones hold approximately 1.4%. The sample consisted of blood T cells: a sorted CD56 or NKG2C T cell subset, CD4+ or CD8+ T cells, or bulk PBMC T cells (not recorded which). These receptors originate from a woman aged 45-60 years in good health.

This sequence joins TRBV12-3 or TRBV12-4 and TRBJ2-1. CDR3 length equals 11 residues. This CDR3 reads CASEGRTGQFF.

The chain is built from TRBV20-1 and TRBJ1-4; with no DNA, the TCRdb D assignment of TRBD1 cannot be verified. This CDR3 has 11 residues. CDR1 DFQATT and CDR2 SNEGSKA come from the germline V gene (reference sequence). Here the CDR3 reads CSAGVAQKLFF.

CDR3 loop: CASSLGRGTQYF. The chain is built from TRBV5-1 and TRBJ2-5; TCRdb picks TRBD1, but there is no DNA to check that call. Germline CDR1 reads SGHRS; CDR2 reads YFSETQ. CDR3 size: 12 residues.

The CDR3 is CATRGGTTSTDTQYF. This chain joins TRBV6-1 and TRBJ2-3; TCRdb calls TRBD2, which cannot be checked without DNA. Germline V lookup: CDR1 MNHNS, CDR2 SASEGT. The CDR3 sequence is 15 residues long.

V is TRBV24-1 and J is TRBJ2-7; the D gene TCRdb calls, TRBD1, cannot be checked with no DNA. Germline values: CDR1 KGHDR, CDR2 SFDVKD. The CDR3 has 11 residues. CDR3 sequence reads: CATRRGNEQYF.

This chain connects TRBV6-5 to TRBJ1-2. Per the germline V gene, CDR1 is MNHEY and CDR2 is SVGAGI. The CDR3 totals 11 residues. CDR3: CASRSWDGYTF.

The chain's CDR3 is CATSRTSGSSLLYF. This chain joins TRBV15 and TRBJ2-3; TCRdb's D gene call, TRBD2, goes unchecked for lack of DNA. The CDR3 loop spans 14 amino acids. CDR1 and CDR2 from the germline V gene are LNHNV and YYDKDF (reference sequence).

The chain combines TRBV12-5 with TRBJ2-7; TCRdb indicates TRBD2, and absent DNA this call remains unverified. The CDR3 spans 14 residues. Germline loops: CDR1 LGHNT, CDR2 FRNRAP. The chain's CDR3 is CASGTSGGPYEQYF.

The rearrangement joins TRBV10-3 to TRBJ2-1; TCRdb's assignment of TRBD2 cannot be checked, as there is no DNA. This CDR3 region has 14 residues. Germline V gives CDR1 ENHRY, CDR2 SYGVKD. The chain's CDR3 is CAISPGTSVNEQFF.

V usage is TRBV12-3 or TRBV12-4 and J usage is TRBJ2-1; the D call of TRBD1 rests on TCRdb alone, since no DNA is present to check it. The CDR3 runs 15 residues. The CDR3 protein is CASRGAGTGGNEQFF.

V is TRBV4-2 and J is TRBJ1-3. This CDR3 contains 15 residues. Germline V gives CDR1 LGHNA, CDR2 YNFKEQ. CDR3 protein: CASSQDRLSRDTIYF.

The rearrangement joins TRBV10-3 to TRBJ1-5; no DNA is available, so the TRBD1 call from TCRdb remains unchecked. Germline assignment: CDR1 ENHRY and CDR2 SYGVKD. CDR3 length: 15 residues. The CDR3 here is CATRIAGENNQPQHF.

The chain combines TRBV3-1 with TRBJ2-1. There are 15 residues in the CDR3. Germline loops: CDR1 LGHDT, CDR2 YNNKEL (reference sequence). CDR3 in amino acids: CASSQARISYNEQFF.

The CDR3 sequence is CASSEREGRSEQFF. The chain recombines TRBV7-9 with TRBJ2-1; the D gene TCRdb calls, TRBD2, cannot be checked with no DNA. CDR3 length: 14 residues. In germline, CDR1 is SEHNR, CDR2 FQNEAQ (reference sequence).

The chain joins TRBV10-3 to TRBJ2-1; TCRdb's D call of TRBD2 is untestable without DNA. CDR3 length: 12 amino acids. From germline, CDR1 is ENHRY and CDR2 SYGVKD. The CDR3 sequence is CAISDLAEEQFF.

The chain is built from TRBV4-1 and TRBJ2-3; there is no DNA to check the TCRdb D call of TRBD2. The germline CDR1 and CDR2 sequences are MGHRA and YSYEKL. The CDR3 contains 19 residues. The CDR3 region is CASSGRTSGRISSTDTQYF.

The CDR3 loop reads CATSDSYRLAGATGELFF. This rearrangement joins TRBV24-1 to TRBJ2-2; the TCRdb call, TRBD2, lacks DNA for checking. CDR1 and CDR2 from the germline V gene are KGHDR and SFDVKD. This CDR3 spans 18 amino acids.

The rearrangement joins TRBV28 to TRBJ2-6. CDR3 length equals 13 residues. In germline, CDR1 is MDHEN, CDR2 SYDVKM. The CDR3 sequence is CASTGSGANVLTF.

The rearrangement joins TRBV20-1 to TRBJ1-6; TCRdb's D call of TRBD1 is untestable without DNA. Germline loops: CDR1 DFQATT, CDR2 SNEGSKA (reference sequence). This CDR3 is built from 15 residues. CDR3 sequence reads: CSARVGDRGGSPLHF.

This rearrangement joins TRBV5-1 to TRBJ2-5. Germline lookup yields CDR1 SGHRS and CDR2 YFSETQ. The CDR3 consists of 14 residues. The CDR3 sequence is CASSLTRLRETQYF.

The rearrangement uses TRBV10-3 and TRBJ1-1; the TRBD1 assignment by TCRdb is unverifiable without DNA. The length of the CDR3 is 16 residues. Germline loops: CDR1 ENHRY, CDR2 SYGVKD. The CDR3 loop is CAISGVQGNWGTEAFF.

The chain uses TRBV5-1 and TRBJ1-2; TCRdb calls TRBD1, which cannot be checked without DNA. This CDR3 contains 13 residues. The V gene's germline CDR1 is SGHRS and CDR2 YFSETQ. The CDR3 sequence: CASSPDRNYGYTF.

The chain couples TRBV5-1 to TRBJ2-2; TCRdb selects TRBD1, and the lack of DNA leaves this call unchecked. The CDR3 consists of 16 residues. Germline CDR1 is SGHRS and CDR2 is YFSETQ. The CDR3 loop is CASAPSAIANTGELFF.

V and J are TRBV5-1 and TRBJ2-5; TCRdb proposes TRBD1, but this gene call is untestable without DNA. Germline lookup yields CDR1 SGHRS and CDR2 YFSETQ. CDR3 length equals 15 residues. CDR3 loop: CASRPGWARQETQYF.

This chain links TRBV6-2 or TRBV6-3 with TRBJ1-6. Per germline, CDR1 MNHEY and CDR2 SVGEGT. This CDR3 comprises 15 residues. The CDR3: CASSSGQTRNSPLHF.

V gene TRBV12-3 or TRBV12-4 combines with J gene TRBJ2-3. The CDR3 runs to 11 residues. The CDR3 reads CASTTGQSEYF.

The chain recombines TRBV2 with TRBJ2-7; TCRdb's assignment of TRBD1 cannot be checked, as there is no DNA. CDR3 size: 14 residues. Germline CDR1 is SNHLY and CDR2 is FYNNEI. CDR3 loop: CASSRQMNSYEQYF.

V usage is TRBV20-1 and J usage is TRBJ2-2; absent DNA, TCRdb's TRBD1 call cannot be checked. CDR1 is DFQATT and CDR2 is SNEGSKA in the germline V gene (reference sequence). The CDR3 consists of 16 residues. The CDR3 sequence: CSARDRGTGLTGELFF.